A selection of T cell receptor beta chains follows, all from one sample in a study of neurological immune-mediated disorders. One entry per CDR3 protein results from TCRdb running MiXCR on the 5' RACE reads. Of about 71,000 distinct CDR3 sequences listed, roughly an eighth are singletons. The sample taken for sequencing was PBMCs. The receptor source for this set is a female donor with HTLV-1-associated myelopathy (HAM/TSP). The CDR3 runs from the conserved cysteine through the conserved F or W. D genes are given only for firm matches. The size field is filled for only some rows; it gives once, few, many or a size class.

size,D,V,J,length,DNA,CDR3
many,-,TRBV5-1,TRBJ2-7,15,TGCGCCAGCAGCTTGGAAATTGCCGGTCCCTACGAGCAGTACTTC,CASSLEIAGPYEQYF
many,TRBD1,TRBV25-1,TRBJ1-2,14,TGTGCCAGCAGTGGCCGGGACAGGGTATGGGGCTACACCTTC,CASSGRDRVWGYTF
many,-,TRBV7-9,TRBJ2-1,13,TGTGCCAGCAGCTTTACGTCAGGGAATGAGCAGTTCTTC,CASSFTSGNEQFF
many,-,TRBV4-2,TRBJ2-1,12,TGTGCCAGCAGCCTTAATAGGGATGAGCAGTTCTTC,CASSLNRDEQFF
-,TRBD1,TRBV7-8,TRBJ1-4,18,TGTGCCAGCAGCTTCCACTTCGGGACAGGGGCCACTAATGAAAAACTGTTTTTT,CASSFHFGTGATNEKLFF
many,TRBD1,TRBV5-1,TRBJ2-1,15,TGCGCCAGCAGCCGAGGACAGGGGGATCGCAATGAGCAGTTCTTC,CASSRGQGDRNEQFF
many,TRBD2,TRBV20-1,TRBJ2-7,15,TGCAGTGCCACTGGACTAGCGGGGGGGCCCGGAGAGCAGTACTTC,CSATGLAGGPGEQYF
many,-,TRBV7-2,TRBJ2-7,13,TGTGCCAGCAGCTCCCCCATCACCTACGAGCAGTACTTC,CASSSPITYEQYF
few,TRBD2,TRBV7-2,TRBJ2-1,15,TGTGCCAGCAGCCAGGAGCGGGGGGGCCGAAATGAGCAGTTCTTC,CASSQERGGRNEQFF
many,TRBD2,TRBV4-2,TRBJ2-1,16,TGTGCCAGCAGCCAACGGACTAGCGGGGGATACAATGAGCAGTTCTTC,CASSQRTSGGYNEQFF
many,-,TRBV12-3/TRBV12-4,TRBJ1-2,11,TGTGCCAGCAGTCCACGGAATGGCTACACCTTC,CASSPRNGYTF
-,-,TRBV2,TRBJ2-2,13,TGTGCCAGCAGGGGGGATAACACCGGGGAGCTGTTTTTT,CASRGDNTGELFF
-,-,TRBV5-1,TRBJ1-1,14,TGCGCCAGCAGTACCTCACAGGACGACACTGAAGCTTTCTTT,CASSTSQDDTEAFF
-,-,TRBV27,TRBJ1-6,14,TGTGCCAGCAGTTTAGGCCTAAATGTTGGGGCCCTCCACTTT,CASSLGLNVGALHF
many,-,TRBV20-1,TRBJ2-7,15,TGCAGTGCTAGATCTCCCGGGGCAGGGTCCGTTGAGCAGTACTTC,CSARSPGAGSVEQYF
many,-,TRBV6-1,TRBJ1-4,14,TGTGCCAGCACAGTGGGTACAACTAATGAAAAACTGTTTTTT,CASTVGTTNEKLFF
many,-,TRBV20-1,TRBJ2-7,11,TGCAGTGGATCTAGCTCCTACGAGCAGTACTTC,CSGSSSYEQYF
-,-,TRBV20-1,TRBJ1-6,15,TGCAGTGCTAGTAAGGTGGGGGTGGCGGGTTCACCCCTCCACTTT,CSASKVGVAGSPLHF
many,TRBD1,TRBV5-1,TRBJ2-7,14,TGCGCCAGCAGCGGAACAGGGGGCTCCTACGAGCAGTACTTC,CASSGTGGSYEQYF
many,-,TRBV11-2,TRBJ2-7,12,TGTGCCAGCAGCAACCGAAACTACGAGCAGTACTTC,CASSNRNYEQYF
many,-,TRBV29-1,TRBJ2-6,15,TGCAGCGTTGAAGGGGTAGCCTCTGGGGCCAACGTCCTGACTTTC,CSVEGVASGANVLTF
medium-sized,TRBD1,TRBV4-2,TRBJ1-6,15,TGTGCCAGCAGCCGCGACAGGGTAGCTAATTCACCCCTCCACTTT,CASSRDRVANSPLHF
many,-,TRBV5-1,TRBJ2-5,16,TGCGCCAGCAGCTTGGGTACTCGAGGGGCAGGAGAGACCCAGTACTTC,CASSLGTRGAGETQYF
many,TRBD2,TRBV4-2,TRBJ2-7,15,TGTGCCAGCAGCCCATTTCGGCGGGGGGGGGACGAGCAGTACTTC,CASSPFRRGGDEQYF
many,TRBD1,TRBV10-3,TRBJ2-7,13,TGTGCCATCAGTGGACAGGGGTACTACGAGCAGTACTTC,CAISGQGYYEQYF
many,-,TRBV7-2,TRBJ1-5,19,TGTGCCAGCAGCCGACGAGGGGCGGACCAATCGCTGAGCAATCAGCCCCAGCATTTT,CASSRRGADQSLSNQPQHF
many,-,TRBV4-2,TRBJ2-7,13,TGTGCCAGCAGCCAACTGGGTTCCTACGAGCAGTACTTC,CASSQLGSYEQYF
many,TRBD2,TRBV20-1,TRBJ2-1,14,TGCAGTGCTAACCGGGACTATTCCTACAATGAGCAGTTCTTC,CSANRDYSYNEQFF
many,-,TRBV2,TRBJ1-2,13,TGTGCCAATCCAGGGGTGACAGGCTATGGCTACACCTTC,CANPGVTGYGYTF
-,TRBD2,TRBV12-3/TRBV12-4,TRBJ2-3,14,TGTGCCAGCAGTTCGGGGGGGGGCCACGATACGCAGTATTTT,CASSSGGGHDTQYF
many,TRBD1,TRBV5-1,TRBJ1-2,15,TGCGCCAGCAGCTTGGACCCGGGACAGGAGTATGGCTACACCTTC,CASSLDPGQEYGYTF
many,-,TRBV5-6,TRBJ2-7,14,TGTGCCAGCAGCCCGGTTGGACAGAACTACGAGCAGTACTTC,CASSPVGQNYEQYF
many,-,TRBV5-6,TRBJ2-5,14,TGTGCCAGCAGCCCTTGGGGGGGGCCCGGGACCCAGTACTTC,CASSPWGGPGTQYF
many,-,TRBV20-1,TRBJ1-1,17,TGCAGTGCCCAACAACTTCTGGGACGGGGTGGTGACACTGAAGCTTTCTTT,CSAQQLLGRGGDTEAFF
many,-,TRBV7-9,TRBJ1-4,14,TGTGCCAGCAGCTTCGAGGGCCTCAATGAAAAACTGTTTTTT,CASSFEGLNEKLFF
many,-,TRBV28,TRBJ2-7,19,TGTGCCAGCAGTCGCATGGAATGGCAATATCCACAAACCTCCTACGAGCAGTACTTC,CASSRMEWQYPQTSYEQYF
many,-,TRBV5-1,TRBJ2-3,14,TGCGCCAGCAGCAATTCATGGGGGACAGATACGCAGTATTTT,CASSNSWGTDTQYF
many,-,TRBV10-3,TRBJ2-7,13,TGTGCCACCCGGCCGAGGCAAGACTACGAGCAGTACTTC,CATRPRQDYEQYF